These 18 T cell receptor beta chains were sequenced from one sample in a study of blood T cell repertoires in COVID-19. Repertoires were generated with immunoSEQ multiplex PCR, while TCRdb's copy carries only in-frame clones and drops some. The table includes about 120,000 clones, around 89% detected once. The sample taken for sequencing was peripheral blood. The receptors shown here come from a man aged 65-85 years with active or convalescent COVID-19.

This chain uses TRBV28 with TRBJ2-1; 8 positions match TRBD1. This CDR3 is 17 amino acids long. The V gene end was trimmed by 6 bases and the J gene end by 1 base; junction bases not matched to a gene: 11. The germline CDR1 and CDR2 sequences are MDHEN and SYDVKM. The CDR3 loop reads CASRDARGQESYNEQFF. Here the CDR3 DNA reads TGTGCCAGCAGGGATGCAAGGGGACAGGAGTCCTACAATGAGCAGTTCTTC. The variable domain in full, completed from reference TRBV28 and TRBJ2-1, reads DVKVTQSSRYLVKRTGEKVFLECVQDMDHENMFWYRQDPGLGLRLIYFSYDVKMKEKGDIPEGYSVSREKKERFSLILESASTNQTSMYLCASRDARGQESYNEQFFGPGTRLTVL.

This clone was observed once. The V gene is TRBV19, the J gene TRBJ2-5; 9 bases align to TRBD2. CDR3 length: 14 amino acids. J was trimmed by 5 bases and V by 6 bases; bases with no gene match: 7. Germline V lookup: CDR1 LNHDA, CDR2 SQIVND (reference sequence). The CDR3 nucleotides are TGTGCCAGTAGATATAGCGGGAGTGGTGAGACCCAGTACTTC. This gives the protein CASRYSGSGETQYF. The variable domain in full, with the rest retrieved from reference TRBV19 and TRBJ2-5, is DGGITQSPKYLFRKEGQNVTLSCEQNLNHDAMYWYRQDPGQGLRLIYYSQIVNDFQKGDIAEGYSVSREKKESFPLTVTSAQKNPTAFYLCASRYSGSGETQYFGPGTRLLVL.

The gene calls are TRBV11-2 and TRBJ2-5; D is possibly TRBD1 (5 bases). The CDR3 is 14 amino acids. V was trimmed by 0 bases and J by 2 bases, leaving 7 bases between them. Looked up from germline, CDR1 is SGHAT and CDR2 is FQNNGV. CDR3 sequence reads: CASSLEGVQETQYF. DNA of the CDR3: TGTGCCAGCAGCTTAGAAGGGGTTCAAGAGACCCAGTACTTC.

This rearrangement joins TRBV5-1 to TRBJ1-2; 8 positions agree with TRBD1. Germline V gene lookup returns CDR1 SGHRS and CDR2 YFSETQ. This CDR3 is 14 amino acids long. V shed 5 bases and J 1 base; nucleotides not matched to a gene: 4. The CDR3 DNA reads TGCGCCAGCAGTCCCACAGGGGGTAACTATGGCTACACCTTC. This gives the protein CASSPTGGNYGYTF. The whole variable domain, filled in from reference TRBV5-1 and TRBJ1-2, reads KAGVTQTPRYLIKTRGQQVTLSCSPISGHRSVSWYQQTPGQGLQFLFEYFSETQRNKGNFPGRFSGRQFSNSRSEMNVSTLELGDSALYLCASSPTGGNYGYTFGSGTRLTVV.

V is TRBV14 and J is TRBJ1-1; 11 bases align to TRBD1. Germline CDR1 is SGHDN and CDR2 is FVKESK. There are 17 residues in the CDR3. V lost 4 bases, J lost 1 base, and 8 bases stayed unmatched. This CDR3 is CASSRWTGGRGNTEAFF. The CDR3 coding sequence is TGTGCCAGCAGCCGATGGACAGGGGGCAGAGGGAACACTGAAGCTTTCTTT.

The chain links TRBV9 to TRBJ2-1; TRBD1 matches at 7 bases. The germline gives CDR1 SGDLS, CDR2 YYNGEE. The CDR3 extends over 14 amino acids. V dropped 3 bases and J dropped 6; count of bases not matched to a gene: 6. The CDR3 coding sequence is TGTGCCAGCAGCGGCCGGGGACAGAGCAATGAGCAGTTCTTC. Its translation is CASSGRGQSNEQFF.

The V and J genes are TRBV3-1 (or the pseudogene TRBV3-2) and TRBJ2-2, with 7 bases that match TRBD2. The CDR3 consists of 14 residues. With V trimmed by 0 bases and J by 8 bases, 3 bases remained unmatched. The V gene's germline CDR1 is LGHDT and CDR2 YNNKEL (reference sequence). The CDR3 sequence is CASSQEGGSGELFF. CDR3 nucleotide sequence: TGTGCCAGCAGCCAAGAGGGGGGGTCGGGGGAGCTGTTTTTT.

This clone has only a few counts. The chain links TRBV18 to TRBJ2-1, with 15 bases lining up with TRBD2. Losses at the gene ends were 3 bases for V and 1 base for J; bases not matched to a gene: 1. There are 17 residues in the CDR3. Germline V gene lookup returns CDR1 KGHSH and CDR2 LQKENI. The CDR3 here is CASSPGLAGGSYNEQFF. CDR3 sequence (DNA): TGTGCCAGCTCACCGGGACTAGCGGGAGGATCCTACAATGAGCAGTTCTTC.

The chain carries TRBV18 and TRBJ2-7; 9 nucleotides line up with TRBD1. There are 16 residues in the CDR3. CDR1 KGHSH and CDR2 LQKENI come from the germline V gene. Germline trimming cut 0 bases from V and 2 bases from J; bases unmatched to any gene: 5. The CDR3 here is CASSPPGGQGTYEQYF. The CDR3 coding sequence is TGTGCCAGCTCACCACCGGGGGGACAGGGTACCTACGAGCAGTACTTC.

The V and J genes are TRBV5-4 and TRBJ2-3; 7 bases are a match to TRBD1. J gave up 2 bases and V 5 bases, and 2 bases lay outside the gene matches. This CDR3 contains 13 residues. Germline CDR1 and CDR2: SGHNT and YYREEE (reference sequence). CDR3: CASRGQHTDTQYF. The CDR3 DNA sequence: TGTGCCAGCAGGGGACAGCACACAGATACGCAGTATTTT.

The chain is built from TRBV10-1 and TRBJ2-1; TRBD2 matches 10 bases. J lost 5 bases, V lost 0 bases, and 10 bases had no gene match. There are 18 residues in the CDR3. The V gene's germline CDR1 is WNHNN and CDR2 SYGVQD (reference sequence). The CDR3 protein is CASSESWLAGESDNEQFF. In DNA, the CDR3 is TGCGCCAGCAGTGAGTCCTGGCTAGCGGGAGAAAGCGACAATGAGCAGTTCTTC.

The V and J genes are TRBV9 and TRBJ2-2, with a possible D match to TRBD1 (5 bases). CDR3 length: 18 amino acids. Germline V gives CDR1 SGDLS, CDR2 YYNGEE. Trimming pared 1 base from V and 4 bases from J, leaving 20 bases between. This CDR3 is CASSVIFGPGKTTGELFF. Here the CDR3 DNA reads TGTGCCAGCAGCGTAATATTTGGTCCAGGGAAGACCACCGGGGAGCTGTTTTTT. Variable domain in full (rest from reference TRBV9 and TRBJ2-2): DSGVTQTPKHLITATGQRVTLRCSPRSGDLSVYWYQQSLDQGLQFLIQYYNGEERAKGNILERFSAQQFPDLHSELNLSSLELGDSALYFCASSVIFGPGKTTGELFFGEGSRLTVL.

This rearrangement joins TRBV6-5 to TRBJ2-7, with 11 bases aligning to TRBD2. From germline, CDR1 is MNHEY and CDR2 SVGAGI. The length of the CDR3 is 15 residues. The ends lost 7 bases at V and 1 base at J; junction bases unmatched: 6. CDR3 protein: CASKGGLAESYEQYF. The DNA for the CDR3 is TGTGCCAGCAAGGGGGGACTAGCGGAGTCCTACGAGCAGTACTTC.

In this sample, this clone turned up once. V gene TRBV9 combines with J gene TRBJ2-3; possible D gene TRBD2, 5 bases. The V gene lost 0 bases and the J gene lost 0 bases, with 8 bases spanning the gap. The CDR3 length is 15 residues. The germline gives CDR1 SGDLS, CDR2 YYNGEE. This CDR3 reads CASSVDGDSTDTQYF. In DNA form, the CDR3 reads TGTGCCAGCAGCGTAGACGGGGATAGCACAGATACGCAGTATTTT.

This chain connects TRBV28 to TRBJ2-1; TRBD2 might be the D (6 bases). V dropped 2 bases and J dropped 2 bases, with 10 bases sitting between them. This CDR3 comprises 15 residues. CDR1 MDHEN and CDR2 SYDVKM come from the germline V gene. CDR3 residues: CASSLLSGTYNEQFF. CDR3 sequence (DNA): TGTGCCAGCAGTTTACTTAGCGGAACCTACAATGAGCAGTTCTTC.

The CDR3 reads CASSLTGQGRTQYF. The CDR3, as DNA: TGTGCCAGCAGCCTTACTGGACAGGGGAGGACCCAGTACTTC. The chain employs TRBV3-1 (or the pseudogene TRBV3-2) and TRBJ2-5; 9 bases match TRBD1. The CDR3 spans 14 residues. CDR1 is LGHDT and CDR2 is YNNKEL in the germline V gene (reference sequence). With 4 bases clipped from V and 7 bases from J, the junction kept 7 bases outside the gene matches.

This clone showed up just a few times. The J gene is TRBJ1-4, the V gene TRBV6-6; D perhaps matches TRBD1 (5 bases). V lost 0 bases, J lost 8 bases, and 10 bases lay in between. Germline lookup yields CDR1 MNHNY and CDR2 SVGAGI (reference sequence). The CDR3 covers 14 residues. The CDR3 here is CASSYSEQGEKLFF. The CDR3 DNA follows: TGTGCCAGCAGTTACTCGGAGCAGGGAGAAAAACTGTTTTTT.

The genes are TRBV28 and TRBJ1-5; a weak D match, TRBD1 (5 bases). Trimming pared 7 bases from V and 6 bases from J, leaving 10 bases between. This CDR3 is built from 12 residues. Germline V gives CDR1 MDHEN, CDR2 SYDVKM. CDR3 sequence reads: CASKGGVQPQHF. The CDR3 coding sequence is TGTGCCAGCAAGGGAGGGGTTCAGCCCCAGCATTTT.